Shown below are 31 T cell receptor beta chains from a single sample sequenced in a study of T cells in Graves' hyperthyroidism and ophthalmopathy. RNA transcripts were the template for amplifying TCR beta CDR3 regions. First-round RT-PCR targeting the TCR CDR3 was performed with the HTBI primer set. TCRdb re-called the multiplex PCR reads through MiXCR, storing one row per CDR3 protein. Altogether hundreds of thousands of distinct CDR3 sequences are present, nearly 15% being singletons, with the ten largest covering roughly a fifth. Sequencing was done on a sample of blood. These receptors were obtained from a woman aged 55-70 years with Graves' ophthalmopathy.

In this sample, this clonotype turned up many times. The chain is built from TRBV7-8 and TRBJ1-3; TRBD1 might be the D (5 bases). Germline CDR1 and CDR2: SGHVS and FQNEAQ. The CDR3 sequence is 15 residues long. V lost 0 bases to trimming and J lost 7 bases, with 13 bases between them. CDR3 sequence (DNA): TGTGCCAGCAGCTTAGCGCAGGGACGGGGCAACACCATATATTTT. Protein product: CASSLAQGRGNTIYF.

This clonotype has only a few counts. The chain uses TRBV29-1 and TRBJ1-2, with D tentatively TRBD1 (5 bases). Germline lookup yields CDR1 SQVTM and CDR2 ANQGSEA. The V end lost 5 bases, the J end lost 5 bases, and 15 bases lay between the germline ends. The CDR3 is 13 residues long. The CDR3 loop is CSVRPMGGYGYTF. CDR3 DNA sequence: TGCAGCGTTCGACCCATGGGGGGGTATGGCTACACCTTC.

This clonotype appeared a few times. The chain uses TRBV19 and TRBJ2-2; either TRBD1 or TRBD2 may supply D (6 bases each). The germline gives CDR1 LNHDA, CDR2 SQIVND (reference sequence). The CDR3 is 15 amino acids. V gave up 10 bases and J gave up 5 bases, with 20 bases separating them. DNA for the CDR3: TGTGCCACCACGAATAGGGGGGCAGATACCGGGGAGCTGTTTTTT. Translated, it gives CATTNRGADTGELFF.

This clonotype was detected only a few times. V usage is TRBV5-6 and J usage is TRBJ1-1; D unclear. Germline loops: CDR1 SGHDT, CDR2 YYEEEE. V lost 0 bases to trimming and J lost 2 bases, with 11 bases between them. This CDR3 is built from 15 residues. The CDR3 sequence: CASSLDPGGNTEAFF. The CDR3 DNA is TGTGCCAGCAGCTTGGATCCGGGAGGAAACACTGAAGCTTTCTTT.

The chain joins TRBV24-1 to TRBJ2-1; unclear D gene. Looked up from germline, CDR1 is KGHDR and CDR2 is SFDVKD. The CDR3 has 14 amino acids. V gave up 4 bases and J gave up 8 bases, with 14 bases separating them. In DNA, the CDR3 is TGTGCCACCAGTGAGTATTGGACGATGGATGAGCAGTTCTTC. This sequence encodes CATSEYWTMDEQFF.

The chain joins TRBV5-1 to TRBJ2-6; the D call may be TRBD1 or TRBD2 (5 bases each). Trimming removed 4 bases at V and 0 bases at J, with 11 bases between. The germline CDR1 and CDR2 sequences are SGHRS and YFSETQ. CDR3 length: 16 amino acids. CDR3 residues: CASSRDGVSGANVLTF. In DNA, the CDR3 is TGCGCCAGCAGCAGGGACGGCGTCTCTGGGGCCAACGTCCTGACTTTC. The variable domain in full, with the rest retrieved from reference TRBV5-1 and TRBJ2-6, is KAGVTQTPRYLIKTRGQQVTLSCSPISGHRSVSWYQQTPGQGLQFLFEYFSETQRNKGNFPGRFSGRQFSNSRSEMNVSTLELGDSALYLCASSRDGVSGANVLTFGAGSRLTVL.

This clonotype was detected many times. The J gene is TRBJ2-7, the V gene TRBV30; weak D call: TRBD2 (6 bases). The CDR3 consists of 13 residues. Germline V CDR1 and CDR2: GTSNPN, SVGIG (reference sequence). Trimming left V 2 bases short and J 6 bases short, with 14 bases between. This chain's CDR3 is CAWSRRAVGEQYF. The CDR3 DNA reads as TGTGCCTGGAGTAGGAGGGCCGTCGGCGAGCAGTACTTC.

This clonotype was observed at least ten times. V is TRBV5-1 and J is TRBJ2-7, with a tentative D call TRBD2 (5 bases). The length of the CDR3 is 13 residues. Per germline, CDR1 SGHRS and CDR2 YFSETQ. Trimming shortened V by 1 base and J by 5 bases, and 10 bases separated the two germline ends. The CDR3 reads CASSLRELDEQYF. The CDR3 DNA is TGCGCCAGCAGCTTGAGGGAGCTCGACGAGCAGTACTTC.

The chain combines TRBV5-1 with TRBJ2-7, with 13 bases identical to TRBD2. Germline V lookup: CDR1 SGHRS, CDR2 YFSETQ. This CDR3 has 15 residues. V shed 4 bases, J shed 5 bases, and the junction held 6 bases outside the gene matches. The CDR3 DNA reads as TGCGCCAGCAGCCGGACTAGCGGGAGTTTGAACGAGCAGTACTTC. This translates into CASSRTSGSLNEQYF.

In its sample, this clonotype was seen a few times. The CDR3 reads CATSRDIRLEGVGYEQYF. The CDR3 nucleotides are TGTGCCACCAGCAGAGATATCAGGCTTGAGGGGGTCGGCTACGAGCAGTACTTC. The rearrangement links TRBV15 to TRBJ2-7, with a possible D match to TRBD1 (6 bases). V shed 0 bases and J shed 3 bases, with 21 bases lying between them. CDR1 LNHNV and CDR2 YYDKDF come from the germline V gene (reference sequence). The CDR3 spans 18 residues.

This clonotype was seen ten or more times. The chain carries TRBV20-1 and TRBJ2-7; the match to TRBD2 covers 12 bases. CDR1 is DFQATT and CDR2 is SNEGSKA in the germline V gene (reference sequence). V gave up 0 bases and J gave up 6 bases; unmatched junction bases: 18. This CDR3 region has 19 residues. The chain's CDR3 is CSARDPPASGRVPYFEQYF. CDR3 DNA: TGCAGTGCTAGAGATCCGCCGGCTAGCGGGAGGGTCCCCTACTTCGAGCAGTACTTC.

This clonotype was observed a handful of times. J is TRBJ2-1 and V is TRBV15; 14 bases match TRBD2. The CDR3 runs to 17 residues. Trimming at V came to 4 bases and at J to 7 bases, leaving 9 bases not matched to a gene. Germline lookup yields CDR1 LNHNV and CDR2 YYDKDF (reference sequence). In DNA form, the CDR3 reads TGTGCCACCAGCACTGGGACTAGCGGGAGCCGGTGGAATGAGCAGTTCTTC. Protein: CATSTGTSGSRWNEQFF.

A few counts support this clonotype. CDR3 nucleotides: TGTGCCAGCAGTTCAGGGTATCAATCACCCCTCCACTTT. Its translation: CASSSGYQSPLHF. The chain couples TRBV28 to TRBJ1-6; the D gene is possibly TRBD1 (5 bases). The CDR3 is 13 residues long. Germline V gene data show CDR1 as MDHEN and CDR2 as SYDVKM. Trimming shortened V by 4 bases and J by 10 bases, and 11 bases separated the two germline ends.

V usage is TRBV30 and J usage is TRBJ2-7; D not resolved. Germline loops: CDR1 GTSNPN, CDR2 SVGIG (reference sequence). This CDR3 region has 14 residues. The V end lost 1 base, the J end lost 2 bases, and 12 bases lay between the germline ends. CDR3 sequence (DNA): TGTGCCTGGAGTGCAGACCCCTCAACCTACGAGCAGTACTTC. Residues: CAWSADPSTYEQYF.

The chain carries TRBV7-9 and TRBJ2-7; weak D call: TRBD1 (5 bases). The germline gives CDR1 SEHNR, CDR2 FQNEAQ (reference sequence). The CDR3 sequence is 13 residues long. V was trimmed by 5 bases and J by 2 bases, leaving 10 bases between them. CDR3 region: CASSQQETYEQYF. CDR3 nucleotide sequence: TGTGCCAGCAGCCAACAGGAAACCTACGAGCAGTACTTC.

J is TRBJ1-5 and V is TRBV20-1, with 8 bases matching TRBD1. CDR1 DFQATT and CDR2 SNEGSKA come from the germline V gene (reference sequence). This CDR3 has 13 residues. The DNA for the CDR3 is TGCAAGGCCGGCCAGGGGGCTGACCAGCCCCAGCATTTT. This codes for CKAGQGADQPQHF.

The sample holds a few counts of this clonotype. V gene TRBV20-1 combines with J gene TRBJ2-5; TRBD1 might be the D (6 bases). Trimming left V 7 bases short and J 2 bases short, with 17 bases between. CDR1 is DFQATT and CDR2 is SNEGSKA in the germline V gene (reference sequence). The CDR3 sequence is 14 residues long. CDR3 in amino acids: CSGGPPDFQETQYF. CDR3 DNA sequence: TGCAGTGGGGGGCCCCCGGACTTTCAAGAGACCCAGTACTTC.

In its sample, this clonotype was seen many times. The V gene is TRBV7-9, the J gene TRBJ1-1; D ambiguous. This CDR3 has 17 amino acids. V dropped 3 bases and J dropped 1 base, with 18 bases sitting between them. Germline CDR1 and CDR2: SEHNR and FQNEAQ (reference sequence). CDR3 DNA: TGTGCCAGCAGCTTCTCTCGCCCTGGAGGTAGGAACACTGAAGCTTTCTTT. Protein sequence: CASSFSRPGGRNTEAFF.

This clonotype has a handful of counts. The genes are TRBV20-1 and TRBJ2-3; D perhaps matches TRBD2 (6 bases). The ends were cut back, 4 bases at V and 2 bases at J, with 10 bases in the middle. The CDR3 is made up of 13 amino acids. CDR1 is DFQATT, CDR2 SNEGSKA, per germline (reference sequence). The CDR3 is CSAIADPTDTQYF. The CDR3 nucleotides are TGCAGTGCTATAGCGGACCCCACAGATACGCAGTATTTT.

This clonotype was picked up many times. This chain joins TRBV11-3 and TRBJ2-5; 14 nucleotides line up with TRBD2. The CDR3 contains 15 residues. Germline CDR1 SGHNT, CDR2 YENEEA. V gave up 6 bases and J gave up 5 bases; unmatched junction bases: 5. CDR3 protein: CASSTGLAGGETQYF. The CDR3 DNA is TGTGCCAGCAGTACTGGACTAGCGGGAGGCGAGACCCAGTACTTC.

V usage is TRBV3-1 and J usage is TRBJ2-3, with 9 nucleotides matching TRBD1. The CDR3 has 14 residues. Trimming at V came to 6 bases and at J to 3 bases, leaving 4 bases not matched to a gene. CDR1 and CDR2 from the germline V gene are LGHDT and YNNKEL (reference sequence). CDR3 in amino acids: CASRGTGRTDTQYF. DNA of the CDR3: TGTGCCAGCAGAGGGACAGGGCGAACAGATACGCAGTATTTT.

The chain joins TRBV6-6 to TRBJ2-7; 11 bases agree with TRBD1. The CDR3 totals 17 residues. CDR1 is MNHNY and CDR2 is SVGAGI in the germline V gene (reference sequence). J was trimmed by 2 bases and V by 2 bases; bases with no gene match: 8. Written as DNA, the CDR3 is TGTGCCAGCAGTTACGGGTTTAGGACAGGGGGCGCCTACGAGCAGTACTTC. Its protein is CASSYGFRTGGAYEQYF.

This clonotype was seen more than once but under ten times. The chain couples TRBV4-1 to TRBJ1-5, with D unresolved. Germline V gene data show CDR1 as MGHRA and CDR2 as YSYEKL. This CDR3 is built from 16 residues. Deletions cut 1 base from V and 2 bases from J, with 12 bases between. CDR3 region: CASSQVPGVGNQPQHF. The CDR3, as DNA: TGCGCCAGCAGCCAAGTCCCCGGGGTAGGCAATCAGCCCCAGCATTTT.

In this sample, this clonotype turned up many times. V and J are TRBV20-1 and TRBJ2-7; TRBD2 might be the D (6 bases). The CDR3 has 13 residues. V gave up 5 bases and J gave up 2 bases, with 13 bases separating them. Germline CDR1 and CDR2: DFQATT and SNEGSKA (reference sequence). The CDR3 DNA reads TGCAGTGCTCCGGACTACCCACCCTACGAGCAGTACTTC. It encodes CSAPDYPPYEQYF.

In this sample, this clonotype turned up many times. This chain uses TRBV4-1 with TRBJ2-7; D unclear. The CDR3 is made up of 12 amino acids. Trimming removed 3 bases from V and 6 bases from J, with 9 bases in between. CDR1 and CDR2 from the germline V gene are MGHRA and YSYEKL. CDR3 bases: TGCGCCAGCAGCCACATCATGGGCGAGCAGTACTTC. It specifies CASSHIMGEQYF.

Many counts were recorded for this clonotype. The gene calls are TRBV10-1 and TRBJ2-1; D perhaps matches TRBD2 (6 bases). The V end lost 4 bases, the J end lost 0 bases, and 10 bases lay between the germline ends. The V gene's germline CDR1 is WNHNN and CDR2 SYGVQD (reference sequence). The CDR3 length is 15 residues. CDR3 sequence: CASSVSGASYNEQFF. The CDR3 DNA reads as TGCGCCAGCAGTGTCTCGGGAGCCTCCTACAATGAGCAGTTCTTC.

The CDR3 region is CATSQGQGDGYTF. As DNA, the CDR3 is TGTGCCACCAGCCAGGGACAGGGTGACGGCTACACCTTC. This chain links TRBV15 with TRBJ1-2; 9 bases map to TRBD1. This CDR3 is built from 13 residues. The J segment lost 8 bases and the V segment lost 5 bases, leaving 6 bases of the junction unmatched. Germline V lookup: CDR1 LNHNV, CDR2 YYDKDF (reference sequence).

This chain connects TRBV29-1 to TRBJ2-3; D gene unclear. Per the germline V gene, CDR1 is SQVTM and CDR2 is ANQGSEA. V was pared by 4 bases and J by 0 bases, with 5 bases between. The CDR3 runs 12 residues. The CDR3 nucleotides read TGCAGCGTTGCTCCCAGCACAGATACGCAGTATTTT. Translation: CSVAPSTDTQYF.

As concerns this clonotype: With a much larger clone just one base away, this may be a read error. The V and J genes are TRBV6-1 and TRBJ2-7; perhaps TRBD1 as D (6 bases). CDR3 size: 14 residues. Per the germline V gene, CDR1 is MNHNS and CDR2 is SASEGT. CDR3 in amino acids: CVTSGAGSFYEQYF. Written as DNA, the CDR3 is TGTGTAACCTCAGGGGCAGGGAGCTTCTACGAGCAGTACTTC.

This rearrangement joins TRBV7-9 to TRBJ2-5, with 11 bases that match TRBD2. The CDR3 is 18 residues long. Germline values: CDR1 SEHNR, CDR2 FQNEAQ (reference sequence). J gave up 2 bases and V 4 bases, and 12 bases lay outside the gene matches. The CDR3 sequence: CASSSGTSGEGLQETQYF. In DNA, the CDR3 is TGTGCCAGCAGCTCCGGGACTAGCGGTGAAGGTTTACAAGAGACCCAGTACTTC.

This clonotype came up a few times. The chain joins TRBV12-5 to TRBJ2-2; a weak D match, TRBD1 (6 bases). This CDR3 spans 14 amino acids. Trimming shortened V by 5 bases and J by 3 bases, and 10 bases separated the two germline ends. CDR1 is LGHNT, CDR2 FRNRAP, per germline. CDR3 sequence: CASGLRTDTGELFF. CDR3 DNA: TGTGCTAGTGGTCTCCGGACAGACACCGGGGAGCTGTTTTTT.